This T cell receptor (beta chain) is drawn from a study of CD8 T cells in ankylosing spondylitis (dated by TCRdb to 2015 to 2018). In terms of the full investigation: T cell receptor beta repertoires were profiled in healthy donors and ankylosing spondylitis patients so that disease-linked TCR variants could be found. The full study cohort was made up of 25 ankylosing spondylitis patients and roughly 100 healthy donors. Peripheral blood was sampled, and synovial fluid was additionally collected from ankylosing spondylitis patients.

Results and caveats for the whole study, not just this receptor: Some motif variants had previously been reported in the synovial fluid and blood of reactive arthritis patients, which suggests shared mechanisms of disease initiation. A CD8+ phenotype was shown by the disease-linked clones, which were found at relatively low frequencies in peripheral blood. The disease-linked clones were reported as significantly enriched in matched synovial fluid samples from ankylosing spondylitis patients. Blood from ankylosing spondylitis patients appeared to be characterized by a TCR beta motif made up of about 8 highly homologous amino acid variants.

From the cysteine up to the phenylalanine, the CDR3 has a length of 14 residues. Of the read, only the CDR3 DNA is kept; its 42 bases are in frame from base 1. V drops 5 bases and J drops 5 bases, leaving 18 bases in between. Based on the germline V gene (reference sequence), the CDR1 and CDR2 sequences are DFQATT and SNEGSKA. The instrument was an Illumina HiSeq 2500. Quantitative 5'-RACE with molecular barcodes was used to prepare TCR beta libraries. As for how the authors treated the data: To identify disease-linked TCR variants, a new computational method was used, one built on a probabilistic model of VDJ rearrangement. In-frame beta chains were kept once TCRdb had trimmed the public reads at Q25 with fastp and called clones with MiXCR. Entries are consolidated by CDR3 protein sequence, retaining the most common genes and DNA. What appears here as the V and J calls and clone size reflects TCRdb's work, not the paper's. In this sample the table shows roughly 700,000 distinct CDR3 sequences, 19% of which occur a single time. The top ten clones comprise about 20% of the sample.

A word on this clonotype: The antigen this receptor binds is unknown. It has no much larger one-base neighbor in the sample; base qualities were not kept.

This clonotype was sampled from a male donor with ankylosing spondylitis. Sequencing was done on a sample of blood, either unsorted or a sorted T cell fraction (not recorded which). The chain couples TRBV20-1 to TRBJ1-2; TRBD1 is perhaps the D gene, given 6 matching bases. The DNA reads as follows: TGCAGTGCTCCTGGACAGCCGTCGGGATATGGCTACACCTTC. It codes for CSAPGQPSGYGYTF.